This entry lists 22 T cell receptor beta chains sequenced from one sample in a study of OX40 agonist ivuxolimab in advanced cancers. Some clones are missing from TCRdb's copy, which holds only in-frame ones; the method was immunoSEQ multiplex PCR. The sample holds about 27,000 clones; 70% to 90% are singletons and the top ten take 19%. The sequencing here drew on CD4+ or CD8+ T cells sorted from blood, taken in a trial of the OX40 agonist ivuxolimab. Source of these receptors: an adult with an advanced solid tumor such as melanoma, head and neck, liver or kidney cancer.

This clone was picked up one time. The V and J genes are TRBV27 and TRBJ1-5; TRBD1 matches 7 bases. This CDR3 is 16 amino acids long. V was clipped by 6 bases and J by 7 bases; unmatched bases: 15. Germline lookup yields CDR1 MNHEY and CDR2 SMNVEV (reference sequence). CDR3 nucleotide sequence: TGTGCCAGCAGACTTGGATCGACAGGGCAGGAGCAGCCCCAGCATTTT. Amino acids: CASRLGSTGQEQPQHF.

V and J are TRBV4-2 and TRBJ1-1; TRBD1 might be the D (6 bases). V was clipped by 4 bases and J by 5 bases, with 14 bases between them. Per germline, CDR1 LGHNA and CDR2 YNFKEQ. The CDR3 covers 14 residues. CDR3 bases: TGTGCCAGCAGCCCCCCGGGGGGCGGGACTGAAGCTTTCTTT. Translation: CASSPPGGGTEAFF.

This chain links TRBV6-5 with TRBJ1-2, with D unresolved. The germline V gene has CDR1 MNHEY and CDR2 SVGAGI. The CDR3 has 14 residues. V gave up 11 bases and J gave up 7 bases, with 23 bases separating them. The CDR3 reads CASLSLKGLSGYTF. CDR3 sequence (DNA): TGTGCCTCCCTCAGCCTAAAGGGATTAAGTGGCTACACCTTC.

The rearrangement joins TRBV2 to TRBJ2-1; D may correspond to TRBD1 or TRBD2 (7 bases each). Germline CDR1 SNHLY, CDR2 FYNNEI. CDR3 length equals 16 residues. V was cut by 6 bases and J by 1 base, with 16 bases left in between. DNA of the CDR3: TGTGCCAGCAGGGGGACAGCGGGGCCTTCCTACAATGAGCAGTTCTTC. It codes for CASRGTAGPSYNEQFF.

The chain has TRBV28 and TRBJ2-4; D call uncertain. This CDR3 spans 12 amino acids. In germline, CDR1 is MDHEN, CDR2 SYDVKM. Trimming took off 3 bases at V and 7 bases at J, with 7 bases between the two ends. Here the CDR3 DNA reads TGTGCCAGCAGTTTGGAGCCGAACATTCAGTACTTC. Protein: CASSLEPNIQYF.

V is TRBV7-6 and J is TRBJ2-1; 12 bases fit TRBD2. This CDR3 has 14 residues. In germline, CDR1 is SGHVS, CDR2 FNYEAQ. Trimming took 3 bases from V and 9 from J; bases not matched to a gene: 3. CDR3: CASSFLAGGPEQFF. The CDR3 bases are TGTGCCAGCAGCTTTCTAGCGGGAGGGCCTGAGCAGTTCTTC.

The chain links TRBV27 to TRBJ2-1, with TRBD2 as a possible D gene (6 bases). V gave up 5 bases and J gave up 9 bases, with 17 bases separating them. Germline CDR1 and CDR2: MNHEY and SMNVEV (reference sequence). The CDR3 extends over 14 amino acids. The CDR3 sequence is CASSPGTDGGEQFF. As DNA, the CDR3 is TGTGCCAGCAGTCCCGGCACCGACGGGGGTGAGCAGTTCTTC.

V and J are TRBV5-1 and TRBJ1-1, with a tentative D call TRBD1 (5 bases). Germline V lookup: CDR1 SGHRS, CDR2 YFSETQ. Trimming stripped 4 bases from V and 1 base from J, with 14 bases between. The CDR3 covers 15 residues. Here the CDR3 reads CASSNRLEGNTEAFF. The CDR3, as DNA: TGCGCCAGCAGCAACAGGTTAGAGGGGAACACTGAAGCTTTCTTT.

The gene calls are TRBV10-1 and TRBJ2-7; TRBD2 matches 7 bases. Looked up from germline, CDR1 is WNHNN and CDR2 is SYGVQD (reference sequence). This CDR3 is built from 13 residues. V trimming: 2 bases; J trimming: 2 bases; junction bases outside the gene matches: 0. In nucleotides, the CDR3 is TGCGCCAGCAGTGAGGGACTAGCCTACGAGCAGTACTTC. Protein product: CASSEGLAYEQYF.

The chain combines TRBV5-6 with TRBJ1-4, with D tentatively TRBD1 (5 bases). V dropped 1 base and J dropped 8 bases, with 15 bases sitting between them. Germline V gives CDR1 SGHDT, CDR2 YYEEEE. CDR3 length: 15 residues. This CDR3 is CASSLSQGEREKLFF. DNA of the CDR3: TGTGCCAGCAGCTTGAGTCAGGGAGAACGCGAAAAACTGTTTTTT.

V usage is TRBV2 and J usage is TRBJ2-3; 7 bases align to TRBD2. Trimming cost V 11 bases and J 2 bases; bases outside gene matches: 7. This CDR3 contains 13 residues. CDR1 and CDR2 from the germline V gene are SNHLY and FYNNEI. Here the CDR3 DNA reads TGTGCCGTCCTGCTAGCGGACACAGATACGCAGTATTTT. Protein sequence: CAVLLADTDTQYF.

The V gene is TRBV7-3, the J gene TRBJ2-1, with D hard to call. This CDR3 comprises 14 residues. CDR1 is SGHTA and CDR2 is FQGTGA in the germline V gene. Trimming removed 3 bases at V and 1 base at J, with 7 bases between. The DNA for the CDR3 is TGTGCCAGCAGCTTGGGTGGGTCCTACAATGAGCAGTTCTTC. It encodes CASSLGGSYNEQFF.

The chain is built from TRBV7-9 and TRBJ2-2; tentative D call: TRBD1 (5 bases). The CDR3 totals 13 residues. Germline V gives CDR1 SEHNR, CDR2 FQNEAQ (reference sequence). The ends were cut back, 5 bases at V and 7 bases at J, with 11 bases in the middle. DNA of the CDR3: TGTGCCAGCAGCGCCGGACATGTCGGGGAGCTGTTTTTT. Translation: CASSAGHVGELFF.

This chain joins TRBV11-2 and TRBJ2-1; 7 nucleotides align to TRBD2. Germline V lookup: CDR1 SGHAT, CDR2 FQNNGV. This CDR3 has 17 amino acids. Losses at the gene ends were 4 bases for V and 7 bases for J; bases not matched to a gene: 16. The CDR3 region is CASSSREWEGLPNEQFF. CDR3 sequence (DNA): TGTGCCAGCAGCTCCAGGGAGTGGGAGGGCCTCCCGAATGAGCAGTTCTTC.

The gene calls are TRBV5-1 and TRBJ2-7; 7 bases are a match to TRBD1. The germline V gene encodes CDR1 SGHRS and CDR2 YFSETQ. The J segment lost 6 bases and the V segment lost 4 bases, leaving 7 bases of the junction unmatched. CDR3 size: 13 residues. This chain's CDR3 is CASSPPDRVEQYF. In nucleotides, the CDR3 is TGCGCCAGCAGCCCTCCCGACAGGGTCGAGCAGTACTTC.

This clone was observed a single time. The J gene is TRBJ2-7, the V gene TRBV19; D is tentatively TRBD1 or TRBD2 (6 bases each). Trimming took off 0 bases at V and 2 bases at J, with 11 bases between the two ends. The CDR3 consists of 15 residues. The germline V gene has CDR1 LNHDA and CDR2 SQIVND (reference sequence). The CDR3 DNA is TGTGCCAGTAGTATAGATACGGGGGCTGCCTACGAGCAGTACTTC. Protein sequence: CASSIDTGAAYEQYF.

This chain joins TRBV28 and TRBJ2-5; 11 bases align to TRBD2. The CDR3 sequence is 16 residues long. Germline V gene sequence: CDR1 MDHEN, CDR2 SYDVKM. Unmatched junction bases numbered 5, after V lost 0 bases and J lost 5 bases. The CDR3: CASSLWATSGTETQYF. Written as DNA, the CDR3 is TGTGCCAGCAGTTTATGGGCGACTAGCGGGACGGAGACCCAGTACTTC.

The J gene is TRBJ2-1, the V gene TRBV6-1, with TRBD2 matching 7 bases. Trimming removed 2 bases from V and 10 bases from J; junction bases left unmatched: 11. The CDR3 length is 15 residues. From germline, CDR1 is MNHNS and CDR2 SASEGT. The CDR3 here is CASSETGLGFREQFF. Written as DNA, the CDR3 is TGTGCCAGCAGTGAAACTGGACTAGGTTTTAGAGAGCAGTTCTTC.

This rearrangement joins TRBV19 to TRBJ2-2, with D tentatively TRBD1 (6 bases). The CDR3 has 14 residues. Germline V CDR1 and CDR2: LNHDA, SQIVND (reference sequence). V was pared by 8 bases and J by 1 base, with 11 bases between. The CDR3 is CASGQTGNTGELFF. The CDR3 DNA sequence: TGTGCCAGTGGACAGACAGGGAACACCGGGGAGCTGTTTTTT.

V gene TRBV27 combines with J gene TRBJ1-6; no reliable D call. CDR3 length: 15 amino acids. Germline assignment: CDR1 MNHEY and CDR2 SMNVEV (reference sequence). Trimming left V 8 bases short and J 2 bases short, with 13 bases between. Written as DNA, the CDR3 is TGTGCCAGCGGACCGGGGTGGACCTATAATTCACCCCTCCACTTT. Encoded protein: CASGPGWTYNSPLHF.

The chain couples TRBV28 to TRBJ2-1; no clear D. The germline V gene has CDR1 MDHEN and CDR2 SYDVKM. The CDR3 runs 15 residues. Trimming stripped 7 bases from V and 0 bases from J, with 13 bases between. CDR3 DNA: TGTGCCAGCACCGCCGGCGGAGACTCCTACAATGAGCAGTTCTTC. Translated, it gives CASTAGGDSYNEQFF.

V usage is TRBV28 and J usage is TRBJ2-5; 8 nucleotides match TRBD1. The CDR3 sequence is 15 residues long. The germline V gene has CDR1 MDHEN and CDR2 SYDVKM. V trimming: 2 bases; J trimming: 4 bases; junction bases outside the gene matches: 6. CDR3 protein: CASSLDQGAGETQYF. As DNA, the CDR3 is TGTGCCAGCAGTTTAGATCAGGGGGCCGGAGAGACCCAGTACTTC.